This TCR beta chain comes out of a study of T-cell reconstitution after alpha-beta-depleted transplantation in children. Study-wide results and limits: Alpha-beta T cells about two months after transplant reportedly derived from several hundred expanded graft clones. Newly made T cells mostly supplied T-cell counts and diversity one year after transplant.

The authors prepared the TCRbeta library with unique molecular identifiers. TCRdb re-derived calls from the PCR reads in MiXCR, one entry per CDR3 protein. The data hold about 900,000 distinct CDR3 sequences, with 25% to 35% observed a single time. In regard to this clonotype: Its cognate antigen is unknown.

V was cut by 5 bases and J by 8 bases, with 12 bases left in between. CDR3 size: 13 residues. The germline V gene has CDR1 MNHEY and CDR2 SMNVEV (reference sequence). The material sequenced was PBMCs, mostly from graft donor cells, taken 360 days after TCRalphabeta/CD19-depleted stem cell transplant. The chain uses TRBV27 and TRBJ1-4; the D is unclear. This clonotype originated in a boy under two years old who had a stem cell transplant for SCID, so the T cells may come from the graft donor. The CDR3 nucleotides are TGTGCCAGCAGTAGGAAGGTTTGGGAAAAACTGTTTTTT. Its protein is CASSRKVWEKLFF.